This T cell receptor (beta chain) was sequenced in a study of blood T cells in healthy people across ages. Study conclusions and caveats: Conclusively comparing naive with antigen-experienced cells was impossible with unsorted PBMCs. Relative to aged donors, long-lived donors carried more naive CD4+ cells and displayed higher diversity.

Staff drew roughly 10 milliliters of peripheral blood from each donor. Alongside a J-beta primer mix, a sample-barcoded 5' primer served in a second PCR lasting about 7 to 11 cycles. A 12-random-nucleotide template-switch adaptor tagged each cDNA molecule. Each CDR3 protein is one row after TCRdb ran MiXCR on the 5' RACE reads. Among 730,000 or so distinct CDR3 sequences listed, roughly 47% were seen once. On this clonotype: Antigen unknown.

With V trimmed by 3 bases and J by 14 bases, 16 bases remained unmatched. The CDR3 is made up of 15 amino acids. This receptor was obtained from a woman in her fifties or sixties in good health. V gene TRBV12-3 or TRBV12-4 combines with J gene TRBJ2-3; 8 bases align to TRBD2. Sequencing input: blood. The CDR3 nucleotides are TGTGCCAGCAGTTTTGTGAGCGGGAGTATTGCCCCGGTGTATTTT. It is translated as CASSFVSGSIAPVYF.